A selection of T cell receptor beta chains follows, all from one sample in a study of Tregs in tolerant kidney transplant recipients. The repertoire was sequenced with immunoSEQ multiplex PCR; TCRdb's copy has only in-frame clones and lacks some. The sample lists about 66,000 clones; roughly 92% were seen once. Source: CD8+ T cells from blood, taken before the transplant. The source of these receptors is a human donor who received a combined kidney and bone marrow transplant. The CDR3 runs from the conserved cysteine through the conserved F or W. Fields, in order: V gene, D gene, J gene, clone size, CDR3 DNA, CDR3 protein. A D gene is named only where the DNA matches it firmly. The size field is filled for only some rows; it gives once, few, many or a size class.

TRBV14,NA,TRBJ2-7,once,TGTGCCAGCAGCCTAACTAGCAGCTACGAGCAGTACTTC,CASSLTSSYEQYF
TRBV7-2,NA,TRBJ2-4,NA,TGTGCCAGCAGCTCCGCCCTCGGGGGGCGAGGGGCCAAAAACATTCAGTACTTC,CASSSALGGRGAKNIQYF
TRBV29-1,TRBD1,TRBJ1-2,NA,TGCAGCCAACCACAGGGGGCGGAGTGTGGCTACACCTTC,CSQPQGAECGYTF
TRBV9,TRBD2,TRBJ2-7,NA,TGTGCCAGCAGCGTAGGAGCGGGAGAGTACGAGCAGTACTTC,CASSVGAGEYEQYF
TRBV29-1,NA,TRBJ1-2,NA,TGCAGCGTTCGGACAGCATCAAACTATGGCTACACCTTC,CSVRTASNYGYTF
TRBV7-9,NA,TRBJ2-3,NA,TGTGCCAGCAGCCCGTCTAGCACAGATACGCAGTATTTT,CASSPSSTDTQYF
TRBV27,NA,TRBJ2-1,NA,TGTGCCAGCAGTTTAGTAGCGGAGCTGTACAATGAGCAGTTCTTC,CASSLVAELYNEQFF
TRBV2,TRBD2,TRBJ2-7,NA,TGTGCCAGCAGTGATTTCGATAGCGGGGCTGCCTACGAGCAGTACTTC,CASSDFDSGAAYEQYF
TRBV19,TRBD2,TRBJ2-2,NA,TGTGCCAGTAGTATAGGGCTAGCGGGAGTGAACGGGGAGCTGTTTTTT,CASSIGLAGVNGELFF
TRBV9,TRBD1,TRBJ2-7,NA,TGTGCCAGCAGCGAGGGAGACAGGGGGCCGCACGAGCAGTACTTC,CASSEGDRGPHEQYF
TRBV7-9,TRBD1,TRBJ2-7,NA,TGTGCCAGCAGCTTAGGAGGACAGGGTTACGAGCAGTACTTC,CASSLGGQGYEQYF
TRBV29-1,NA,TRBJ2-3,NA,TGCAGCGTTGACAAGACAGCCCGCGCTAGCACAGATACGCAGTATTTT,CSVDKTARASTDTQYF
TRBV27,TRBD1,TRBJ2-7,NA,TGTGCCAGCAGTACCGAACAGGGGCACTCCTACGAGCAGTACTTC,CASSTEQGHSYEQYF
TRBV4-1,TRBD2,TRBJ2-7,once,TGCGCCAGCAGCCAAGAGGGGCCCTCGGCGGGACTATCCCACTACGAGCAGTACTTC,CASSQEGPSAGLSHYEQYF
TRBV27,NA,TRBJ2-7,NA,TGTGCCAGCAGTACACAGGGTTGGGAGCAGTACTTC,CASSTQGWEQYF
TRBV11-2,TRBD2,TRBJ2-7,once,TGTGCCAGCAGCTCTCCAAGCGGGGGGCCCTACGAGCAGTACTTC,CASSSPSGGPYEQYF